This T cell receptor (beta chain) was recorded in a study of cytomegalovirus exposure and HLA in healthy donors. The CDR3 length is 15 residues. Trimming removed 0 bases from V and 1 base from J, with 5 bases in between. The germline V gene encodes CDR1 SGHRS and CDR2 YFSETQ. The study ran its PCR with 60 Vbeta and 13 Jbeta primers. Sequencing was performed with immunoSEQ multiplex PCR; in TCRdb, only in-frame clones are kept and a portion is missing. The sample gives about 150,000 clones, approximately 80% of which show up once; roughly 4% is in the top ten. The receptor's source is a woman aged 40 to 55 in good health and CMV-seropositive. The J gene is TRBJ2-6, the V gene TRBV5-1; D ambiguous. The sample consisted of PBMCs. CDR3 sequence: CASSLAPSGANVLTF. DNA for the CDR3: TGCGCCAGCAGCTTGGCCCCTTCTGGGGCCAACGTCCTGACTTTC.